Following are 2 T cell receptor beta chains from one sample sequenced in a study of T cells after yellow fever vaccination. From the 5' RACE reads, TCRdb called clonotypes with MiXCR, one entry per CDR3 protein. There are about 170,000 distinct CDR3 sequences in the sample; approximately 9.9% occur only once, and around 34% lies in the top ten. Sequenced material: CD8+ T cells sorted from PBMCs, taken 15 days after the yellow fever booster vaccination. Every receptor here comes from a man younger than 35 who received the YFV17D yellow fever vaccine.

CDR3 sequence reads: CSVQTRGTDTQYF. The CDR3 nucleotides are TGCAGCGTCCAGACCAGGGGCACAGATACGCAGTATTTT. V usage is TRBV29-1 and J usage is TRBJ2-3, with D possibly being TRBD1 (5 bases). The CDR3 length is 13 residues. Between the trimmed V and J ends, which lost 6 bases and 1 base, there was a span of 11 bases. CDR1 is SQVTM and CDR2 is ANQGSEA in the germline V gene.

This clonotype was picked up many times. The chain has TRBV6-2 or TRBV6-3 and TRBJ2-7; possibly TRBD2 for D (6 bases). The germline CDR1 and CDR2 sequences are MNHEY and SVGEGT. With 2 bases removed from V and 3 bases from J, the gap between germline ends came to 11 bases. The CDR3 extends over 14 amino acids. Written as DNA, the CDR3 is TGTGCCAGCAGTTACGTCGGACTAAACTACGAGCAGTACTTC. It encodes CASSYVGLNYEQYF.